These 9 T cell receptor beta chains originate from one sample sequenced in a study of blood T cell repertoires in COVID-19. This table comes from immunoSEQ multiplex PCR, and its TCRdb copy is limited to in-frame clones, with some not included. The data contain under 200,000 clones, 84% of them singletons. The sequenced sample consisted of PBMCs or T cells enriched from blood (not recorded which). The source is a woman in her thirties who had been exposed to COVID-19.

The chain links TRBV5-4 to TRBJ2-3, with TRBD1 matching over 9 bases. CDR3 length: 14 amino acids. Trimming removed 6 bases from V and 3 bases from J; junction bases left unmatched: 5. Per germline, CDR1 SGHNT and CDR2 YYREEE (reference sequence). CDR3 in amino acids: CASTRGTGTDTQYF. The CDR3 DNA follows: TGTGCCAGCACCCGAGGGACAGGGACAGATACGCAGTATTTT.

This chain joins TRBV4-1 and TRBJ2-1; 8 bases map to TRBD2. Unmatched junction bases numbered 5, after V lost 1 base and J lost 0 bases. Germline CDR1 and CDR2: MGHRA and YSYEKL. The CDR3 runs to 17 residues. In DNA form, the CDR3 reads TGCGCCAGCAGCCAAGCGGGGGGGTTTAGCTCCTACAATGAGCAGTTCTTC. The encoded protein is CASSQAGGFSSYNEQFF.

This sequence joins TRBV18 and TRBJ1-3; D gene unclear. V lost 1 base and J 2 bases, leaving 12 bases between the germline ends. There are 16 residues in the CDR3. Germline assignment: CDR1 KGHSH and CDR2 LQKENI. The CDR3 sequence: CASSPLYSQTGNTIYF. As DNA, the CDR3 is TGTGCCAGCTCACCACTTTACAGTCAAACTGGAAACACCATATATTTT.

The chain uses TRBV3-1 (or the pseudogene TRBV3-2) and TRBJ1-2; D is possibly TRBD1 (6 bases). The germline gives CDR1 LGHDT, CDR2 YNNKEL (reference sequence). The length of the CDR3 is 14 residues. Between the trimmed V and J ends, which lost 0 bases and 7 bases, there was a span of 12 bases. In nucleotides, the CDR3 is TGTGCCAGCAGCCAAGATTCCAGGGGCTCTGGCTACACCTTC. Translation: CASSQDSRGSGYTF.

This clone was observed a handful of times. The rearrangement links TRBV5-1 to TRBJ1-4; D call uncertain. Germline loops: CDR1 SGHRS, CDR2 YFSETQ. The V gene lost 0 bases and the J gene lost 8 bases, with 14 bases spanning the gap. The CDR3 is 15 residues long. The CDR3 region has the DNA TGCGCCAGCAGCTTGGGACTCTCCGAAGAGGAAAAACTGTTTTTT. It encodes CASSLGLSEEEKLFF.

The chain links TRBV6-6 to TRBJ2-3; 7 nucleotides line up with TRBD1. V was clipped by 5 bases and J by 0 bases; unmatched bases: 14. The CDR3 consists of 18 residues. CDR1 and CDR2 (germline): MNHNY, SVGAGI (reference sequence). CDR3 DNA: TGTGCCAGCAGTCTGCAGGGGGTGGTGACAGTTAGCACAGATACGCAGTATTTT. Its protein is CASSLQGVVTVSTDTQYF.

The V gene is TRBV2, the J gene TRBJ1-5, with D unresolved. V gave up 2 bases and J gave up 7 bases, with 6 bases separating them. CDR3 length: 12 amino acids. The germline CDR1 and CDR2 sequences are SNHLY and FYNNEI. CDR3 sequence reads: CASSEQFQPQHF. CDR3 in DNA: TGTGCCAGCAGTGAACAATTCCAGCCCCAGCATTTT.

The V and J genes are TRBV12-5 and TRBJ1-3, with 8 bases that match TRBD1. The CDR3 totals 18 residues. Per the germline V gene, CDR1 is LGHNT and CDR2 is FRNRAP. V lost 6 bases, J lost 0 bases, and 13 bases stayed unmatched. The CDR3 protein is CASGPWGQVLGSGNTIYF. The CDR3 nucleotides are TGTGCTAGTGGCCCGTGGGGACAGGTACTGGGCTCTGGAAACACCATATATTTT.

The chain combines TRBV6-5 with TRBJ2-7; unclear D gene. Germline values: CDR1 MNHEY, CDR2 SVGAGI. The CDR3 sequence is 14 residues long. V lost 0 bases and J lost 3, with 9 bases in between. In DNA form, the CDR3 reads TGTGCCAGCAGTTACTCGATCCTAGGCTACGAGCAGTACTTC. It translates to CASSYSILGYEQYF.